Described below is a single T cell receptor beta chain sequence and its context. Produced via immunoSEQ multiplex PCR; TCRdb's table is partial and in-frame only. The table has hundreds of thousands of clones, about 80% seen once. This record comes from a study of cytotoxic CD8 clonotypes in ibrutinib-treated CLL. The CDR3 has 14 residues. V dropped 2 bases and J dropped 3 bases, with 9 bases sitting between them. Germline lookup yields CDR1 SGHTA and CDR2 FQGTGA. The receptor comes from a human donor with chronic lymphocytic leukemia. The sample here was PBMCs, taken before ibrutinib treatment. The gene calls are TRBV7-3 and TRBJ2-3; tentatively, D is TRBD2 (5 bases). The CDR3 is CASSLLGRTDTQYF. Here the CDR3 DNA reads TGTGCCAGCAGCTTACTAGGGAGAACAGATACGCAGTATTTT.